Below are 20 T cell receptor beta chains sequenced from a single sample in a study of beta chain features in type 1 diabetes. Every bit of the isolated RNA underwent reverse transcription, so sequencing read expressed TCRB transcripts. TCRdb's table, derived via immunoSEQ multiplex PCR, lists solely in-frame clones and lacks some. The sample includes more than 300,000 clones, less than 9.5% of them seen just once. The material sequenced was central memory CD4+ T cells from blood. The receptors derive from a woman aged 18-29 years in good health.

This clone was observed a few times. V gene TRBV6-1 combines with J gene TRBJ2-2, with unresolved D. Looked up from germline, CDR1 is MNHNS and CDR2 is SASEGT. V was clipped by 1 base and J by 5 bases, with 5 bases between them. This CDR3 is built from 13 residues. The CDR3: CASSEVRTGELFF. As DNA, the CDR3 is TGTGCCAGCAGTGAAGTACGGACCGGGGAGCTGTTTTTT.

The CDR3 here is CSVEGSRGNEQFF. The CDR3 DNA sequence: TGCAGCGTTGAAGGGAGTCGCGGCAATGAGCAGTTCTTC. The V gene is TRBV29-1, the J gene TRBJ2-1; D unclear. This CDR3 has 13 residues. Germline V CDR1 and CDR2: SQVTM, ANQGSEA. The ends were cut back, 1 base at V and 6 bases at J, with 10 bases in the middle.

This clone was found many times. This chain links TRBV7-9 with TRBJ2-3; TRBD1 aligns across 9 bases. The CDR3 length is 15 residues. Germline V CDR1 and CDR2: SEHNR, FQNEAQ (reference sequence). Germline trimming cut 5 bases from V and 6 bases from J; bases unmatched to any gene: 9. In nucleotides, the CDR3 is TGTGCCAGCAGCGCCCTGGGACAGGGAATCGATACGCAGTATTTT. As protein: CASSALGQGIDTQYF.

This clone was seen more than once but under ten times. The V call is TRBV28, the J call TRBJ2-3; D ambiguous. CDR1 and CDR2 from the germline V gene are MDHEN and SYDVKM. This CDR3 is built from 12 residues. Trimming left V 6 bases short and J 9 bases short, with 13 bases between. CDR3 sequence (DNA): TGTGCCAGCAGCCCGAATGGAGCAACGCAGTATTTT. This sequence encodes CASSPNGATQYF. The variable domain in full, with the rest retrieved from reference TRBV28 and TRBJ2-3, is DVKVTQSSRYLVKRTGEKVFLECVQDMDHENMFWYRQDPGLGLRLIYFSYDVKMKEKGDIPEGYSVSREKKERFSLILESASTNQTSMYLCASSPNGATQYFGPGTRLTVL.

The J gene is TRBJ2-2, the V gene TRBV4-3; D gene uncertain. The V gene's germline CDR1 is LGHNA and CDR2 YSLEER. The germline V and J ends were trimmed by 0 bases and 4 bases, with 6 bases remaining between them. The CDR3 is 14 amino acids. CDR3 region: CASSQDFATGELFF. CDR3 nucleotides: TGCGCCAGCAGCCAAGATTTCGCCACCGGGGAGCTGTTTTTT.

This clone was seen ten or more times. This sample also contains other DNA sequences that code for the same CDR3. This chain connects TRBV9 to TRBJ1-5, with D unresolved. Deletions cut 0 bases from V and 5 bases from J, with 6 bases between. Germline V lookup: CDR1 SGDLS, CDR2 YYNGEE. This CDR3 contains 13 residues. The DNA of the CDR3 is TGTGCCAGCAGCGTAGATTCAGATCAGCCCCAGCATTTT. The encoded protein is CASSVDSDQPQHF.

This clone appeared a few times. One base separates it from a far larger clone, so it is likely a read error. The sample contains more than one DNA sequence encoding this CDR3. The chain joins TRBV7-9 to TRBJ1-1; tentative D call: TRBD1 (5 bases). Trimming stripped 6 bases from V and 1 base from J, with 9 bases between. This CDR3 contains 13 residues. Germline V gene data show CDR1 as SEHNR and CDR2 as FQNEAQ (reference sequence). CDR3 sequence reads: CASSGQGNTEAFF. DNA of the CDR3: TGTGCCAGCAGTGGGCAGGGGAACACTGAAGCTTTCTTT.

This clone showed up many times. The genes are TRBV7-2 and TRBJ2-1; 10 nucleotides line up with TRBD1. CDR1 and CDR2 (germline): SGHTA, FQGNSA. CDR3 size: 15 residues. Losses at the gene ends were 1 base for V and 5 bases for J; bases not matched to a gene: 2. CDR3 bases: TGTGCCAGCAGCTTAGTAGGGACAGGGGACAATGAGCAGTTCTTC. This gives the protein CASSLVGTGDNEQFF.

The rearrangement links TRBV6-1 to TRBJ2-1; the D is unclear. Trimming shortened V by 7 bases and J by 5 bases, and 15 bases separated the two germline ends. The CDR3 has 14 residues. Per the germline V gene, CDR1 is MNHNS and CDR2 is SASEGT. The CDR3 loop reads CASKTGLRNNEQFF. The DNA for the CDR3 is TGTGCCAGCAAGACGGGCCTCAGGAACAATGAGCAGTTCTTC.

This clone was counted a few times. V is TRBV2 and J is TRBJ1-4; 11 bases align to TRBD1. V trimming: 6 bases; J trimming: 6 bases; junction bases outside the gene matches: 9. The CDR3 runs 16 residues. Germline V CDR1 and CDR2: SNHLY, FYNNEI. In DNA, the CDR3 is TGTGCCAGCAGCCACCCACGGACAGGGGGCGATGAAAAACTGTTTTTT. This sequence encodes CASSHPRTGGDEKLFF.

This clone was detected a few times. The rearrangement links TRBV5-1 to TRBJ1-4; 7 nucleotides align to TRBD1. V was clipped by 1 base and J by 1 base; unmatched bases: 1. Germline V CDR1 and CDR2: SGHRS, YFSETQ. The CDR3 contains 15 residues. The CDR3 nucleotides are TGCGCCAGCAGCTTGCAGGGGGGAACTAATGAAAAACTGTTTTTT. Encoded protein: CASSLQGGTNEKLFF.

A few counts support this clone. The V and J genes are TRBV5-6 and TRBJ2-2; D may be TRBD1 (6 bases). The length of the CDR3 is 15 residues. The germline CDR1 and CDR2 sequences are SGHDT and YYEEEE. Trimming pared 5 bases from V and 7 bases from J, leaving 18 bases between. This CDR3 is CASRFRGPVGGELFF. Written as DNA, the CDR3 is TGTGCCAGCAGATTCAGGGGACCCGTGGGCGGGGAGCTGTTTTTT.

This chain connects TRBV28 to TRBJ1-2; unclear D gene. The germline V and J ends were trimmed by 2 bases and 8 bases, with 9 bases remaining between them. CDR1 is MDHEN and CDR2 is SYDVKM in the germline V gene. The CDR3 totals 12 residues. The CDR3 nucleotides read TGTGCCAGCAGTTTAAGGTTGATAGGCTACACCTTC. Translating it yields CASSLRLIGYTF.

This chain uses TRBV28 with TRBJ2-7, with TRBD2 matching 8 bases. V lost 6 bases to trimming and J lost 1 base; unmatched junction nucleotides: 5. Germline lookup yields CDR1 MDHEN and CDR2 SYDVKM. CDR3 length equals 14 residues. The CDR3 nucleotides read TGTGCCAGCAGGCCGGGACTAGGGTCCTACGAGCAGTACTTC. It translates to CASRPGLGSYEQYF.

This clone has more than one count but fewer than ten. The rearrangement uses TRBV6-6 and TRBJ2-1; D is possibly TRBD2 (5 bases). Per germline, CDR1 MNHNY and CDR2 SVGAGI (reference sequence). The ends were cut back, 5 bases at V and 0 bases at J, with 11 bases in the middle. CDR3 size: 15 residues. The CDR3 nucleotides are TGTGCCAGCAGTCGGGGTGGCGGCTCCTACAATGAGCAGTTCTTC. It encodes CASSRGGGSYNEQFF.

This clone was observed a handful of times. The chain couples TRBV28 to TRBJ2-1; 10 bases map to TRBD2. Germline V CDR1 and CDR2: MDHEN, SYDVKM. The CDR3 runs 15 residues. With 4 bases clipped from V and 5 bases from J, the junction kept 5 bases outside the gene matches. CDR3 in amino acids: CASSSPSGGDNEQFF. The CDR3 nucleotides read TGTGCCAGCAGTTCCCCTAGCGGGGGAGACAATGAGCAGTTCTTC.

This clone showed up just a few times. V usage is TRBV25-1 and J usage is TRBJ2-7; the match to TRBD2 covers 11 bases. CDR1 is MGHDK and CDR2 is SYGVNS in the germline V gene. This CDR3 region has 14 residues. The J segment lost 3 bases and the V segment lost 6 bases, leaving 4 bases of the junction unmatched. The CDR3 region has the DNA TGTGCCAGCAGCACTAGCGGGGGTCACTACGAGCAGTACTTC. The encoded protein is CASSTSGGHYEQYF.

This clone occurred a few times. This chain joins TRBV9 and TRBJ2-3, with D perhaps matching TRBD2 (5 bases). CDR3 length: 15 amino acids. Germline CDR1 reads SGDLS; CDR2 reads YYNGEE. V gave up 0 bases and J gave up 2 bases, with 10 bases separating them. The CDR3 DNA reads as TGTGCCAGCAGCGTAGTCGGGGAGCTCACAGATACGCAGTATTTT. It codes for CASSVVGELTDTQYF.

A remark on this clone: One junction end does not reproduce the germline sequence, and a read error may be involved. The same CDR3 arises from other DNA sequences in this sample as well. This chain connects TRBV9 to TRBJ1-5, with 7 bases lining up with TRBD1. CDR3 length: 14 amino acids. Germline values: CDR1 SGDLS, CDR2 YYNGEE. The CDR3 nucleotides read TGTGCCAGCAGCCCGACAGGGTTGGATCAACCCCAGCATTTT. Translation gives CASSPTGLDQPQHF.

The chain combines TRBV28 with TRBJ2-7; tentatively, D is TRBD1 (5 bases). V was pared by 2 bases and J by 3 bases, with 11 bases between. This CDR3 contains 14 residues. The V gene's germline CDR1 is MDHEN and CDR2 SYDVKM. The CDR3 here is CASSLMGQSYEQYF. For the CDR3, the DNA is TGTGCCAGCAGTTTAATGGGGCAGAGCTACGAGCAGTACTTC.